These T cell receptor beta chains were read from a single sample in a study of blood T cell repertoires in COVID-19. Profiling relied on immunoSEQ multiplex PCR, and the TCRdb table lists in-frame clones only, not all of them. The table lists 100,000 to 150,000 clones, more than 70% of them singletons. Sequenced input: peripheral blood. The receptors originated from a man aged 45 to 65 with acute or convalescent COVID-19. CDR3s include the opening cysteine and the closing phenylalanine or tryptophan.

J gene,V gene,CDR3 protein
TRBJ1-5,TRBV6-1,CASSHAGGNQPQHF
TRBJ1-5,TRBV20-1,CSASEGPGQAGQPQHF
TRBJ1-2,TRBV5-4,CASSMAGLGSGYTF
TRBJ1-5,TRBV2,CASSAQGPGEPQHF
TRBJ2-2,TRBV5-4,CASSVWGRGNTGELFF
TRBJ1-1,TRBV5-1,CASSGLLTEAFF
TRBJ1-2,TRBV28,CASTLGKGTGGFYGYTF
TRBJ1-2,TRBV7-9,CASSYAGNRNGYTF
TRBJ2-5,TRBV7-2,CASSRGGEETQYF
TRBJ2-7,TRBV2,CASGQRWGEQYF
TRBJ1-1,TRBV13,CASSSQGIVTEAFF
TRBJ1-2,TRBV5-1,CASSADRGDNYGYTF
TRBJ1-6,TRBV11-1,CASSGTGSPLHF
TRBJ1-2,TRBV28,CASSWGQGKDGYTF
TRBJ1-1,TRBV12-2,CASRSRGEAFF
TRBJ2-2,TRBV7-9,CASSFLGATGELFF
TRBJ1-1,TRBV5-6,CASSLSLGPGGTEAFF
TRBJ2-2,TRBV6-6,CASSLRGPGELFF
TRBJ2-7,TRBV5-1,CASSSGTSGTSYEQYF
TRBJ2-2,TRBV7-9,CASRRNRDFTGELFF
TRBJ2-7,TRBV4-1,CASSQVPSGDYEQYF
TRBJ1-1,TRBV7-9,CASSLQGGTEAFF
TRBJ1-6,TRBV3-1/TRBV3-2,CASSQGTVSSPLHF
TRBJ1-4,TRBV7-6,CASSLGGTGLEKLFF
TRBJ1-1,TRBV10-3,CATRTGVLGTEAFF
TRBJ2-4,TRBV19,CASSTRRFGEGKRAAKNIQYF
TRBJ2-3,TRBV5-1,CASSLIGLRRAGRDTQYF
TRBJ1-2,TRBV5-1,CASSLAASRTDGYTF
TRBJ2-1,TRBV25-1,CASSDSSGRSYNEQFF
TRBJ2-3,TRBV5-5,CASSPTGLSTDTQYF
TRBJ1-2,TRBV7-9,CASSPGDYYGYTF
TRBJ2-5,TRBV7-8,CASSSLGETQYF
TRBJ1-1,TRBV15,CATSRARGTGYTEAFF
TRBJ2-1,TRBV5-1,CASSLRTGFDEQFF
TRBJ2-7,TRBV29-1,CSVSVGIWGREQYF
TRBJ1-1,TRBV5-1,CASSLTGADTEAFF
TRBJ1-2,TRBV19,CASSPETGRLVTF
TRBJ2-5,TRBV7-9,CASSPSGGGETQYF
TRBJ1-1,TRBV5-4,CASSSQTGKVTEAFF
TRBJ1-5,TRBV7-2,CASSSGQGMSQPQHF
TRBJ1-3,TRBV3-1/TRBV3-2,CASSLRVFTAGNTIYF
TRBJ1-5,TRBV24-1,CATSDPTVAQPQHF
TRBJ2-5,TRBV30,CAWAAGETQYF
TRBJ1-2,TRBV7-9,CASSYGQGGYTF
TRBJ2-1,TRBV9,CASSVGDWGLNEQFF
TRBJ2-6,TRBV10-3,CAISEQGSGANVLTF
TRBJ1-1,TRBV5-8,CASSSRQRNTEAFF
TRBJ2-5,TRBV29-1,CSVDVGAGETQYF
TRBJ1-2,TRBV18,CASSPGQVQANYGYTF
TRBJ2-7,TRBV2,CASSLEGVGEQYF
TRBJ2-1,TRBV5-4,CASRPGLAGEQSYNEQFF
TRBJ2-3,TRBV5-1,CASSVGDRGFPDTQYF
TRBJ1-2,TRBV11-2,CASSYNLVYGYTF